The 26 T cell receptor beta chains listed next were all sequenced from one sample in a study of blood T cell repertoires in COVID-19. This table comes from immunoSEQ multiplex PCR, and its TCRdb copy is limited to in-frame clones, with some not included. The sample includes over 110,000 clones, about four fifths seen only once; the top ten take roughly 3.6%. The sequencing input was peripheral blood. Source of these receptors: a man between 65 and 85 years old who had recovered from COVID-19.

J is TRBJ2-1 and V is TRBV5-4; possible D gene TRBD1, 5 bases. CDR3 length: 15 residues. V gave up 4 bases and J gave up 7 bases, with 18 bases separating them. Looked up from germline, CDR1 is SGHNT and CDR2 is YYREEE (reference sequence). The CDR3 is CASSQSGKAGNEQFF. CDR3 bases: TGTGCCAGCAGCCAGTCAGGGAAGGCCGGGAATGAGCAGTTCTTC.

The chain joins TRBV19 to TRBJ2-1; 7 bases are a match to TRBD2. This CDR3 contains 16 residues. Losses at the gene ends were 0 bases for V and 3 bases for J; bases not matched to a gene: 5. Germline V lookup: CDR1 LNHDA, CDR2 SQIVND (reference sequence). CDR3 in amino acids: CASSIDMASGYNEQFF. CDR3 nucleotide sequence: TGTGCCAGTAGTATAGATATGGCTAGCGGCTACAATGAGCAGTTCTTC.

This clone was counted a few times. The CDR3 is CASSPGGTIYNEQFF. CDR3 coding DNA: TGTGCCAGCAGCCCGGGGGGGACTATCTACAATGAGCAGTTCTTC. The V call is TRBV5-5, the J call TRBJ2-1; 8 nucleotides match TRBD2. CDR1 is SGHKS and CDR2 is YYEKEE in the germline V gene (reference sequence). The CDR3 has 15 residues. The V and J ends lost 4 bases and 3 bases, in that order; junction bases with no gene match: 6. The full variable domain, rest sourced from reference TRBV5-5 and TRBJ2-1, is DAGVTQSPTHLIKTRGQQVTLRCSPISGHKSVSWYQQVLGQGPQFIFQYYEKEERGRGNFPDRFSARQFPNYSSELNVNALLLGDSALYLCASSPGGTIYNEQFFGPGTRLTVL.

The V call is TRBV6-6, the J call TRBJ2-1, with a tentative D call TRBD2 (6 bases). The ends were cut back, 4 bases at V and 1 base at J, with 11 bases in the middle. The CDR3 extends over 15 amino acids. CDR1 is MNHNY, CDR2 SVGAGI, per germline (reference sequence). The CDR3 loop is CASSLAEPSYNEQFF. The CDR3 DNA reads TGTGCCAGCAGTTTAGCGGAACCTTCCTACAATGAGCAGTTCTTC.

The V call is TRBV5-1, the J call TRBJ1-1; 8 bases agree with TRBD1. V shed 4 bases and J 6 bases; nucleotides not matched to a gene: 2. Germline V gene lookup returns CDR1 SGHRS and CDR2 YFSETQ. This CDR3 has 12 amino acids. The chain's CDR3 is CASSVDRAEAFF. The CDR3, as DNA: TGCGCCAGCAGCGTGGACAGGGCTGAAGCTTTCTTT.

CDR3: CASTGTSGYTGELFF. In nucleotides, the CDR3 is TGTGCCAGCACAGGAACTAGCGGTTACACCGGGGAGCTGTTTTTT. The J gene is TRBJ2-2, the V gene TRBV7-6; TRBD2 matches 8 bases. Germline CDR1 is SGHVS and CDR2 is FNYEAQ. V trimming: 7 bases; J trimming: 3 bases; junction bases outside the gene matches: 7. The CDR3 totals 15 residues.

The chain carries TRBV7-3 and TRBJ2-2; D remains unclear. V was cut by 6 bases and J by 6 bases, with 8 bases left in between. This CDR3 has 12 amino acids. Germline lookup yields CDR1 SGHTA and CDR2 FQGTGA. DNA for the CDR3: TGTGCCAGCAGTTATAGAGCCGGGGAGCTGTTTTTT. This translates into CASSYRAGELFF.

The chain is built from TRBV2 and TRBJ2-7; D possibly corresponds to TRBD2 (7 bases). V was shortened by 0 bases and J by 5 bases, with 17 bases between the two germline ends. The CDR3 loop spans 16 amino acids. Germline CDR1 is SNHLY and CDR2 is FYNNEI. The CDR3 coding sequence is TGTGCCAGCAGTGAAGCATCACGGGGGGCGCGAAACGAGCAGTACTTC. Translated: CASSEASRGARNEQYF.

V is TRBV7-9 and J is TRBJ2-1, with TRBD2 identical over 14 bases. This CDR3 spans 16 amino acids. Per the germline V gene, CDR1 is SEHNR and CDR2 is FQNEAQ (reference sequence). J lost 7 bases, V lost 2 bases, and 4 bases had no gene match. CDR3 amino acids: CASSLRGTSGSNEQFF. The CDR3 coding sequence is TGTGCCAGCAGCTTAAGGGGGACTAGCGGGAGTAATGAGCAGTTCTTC.

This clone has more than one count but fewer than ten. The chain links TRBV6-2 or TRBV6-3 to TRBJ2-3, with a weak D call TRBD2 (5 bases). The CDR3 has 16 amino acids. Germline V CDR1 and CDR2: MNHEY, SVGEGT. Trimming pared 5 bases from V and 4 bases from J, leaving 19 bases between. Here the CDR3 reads CASSPRTFPLPDTQYF. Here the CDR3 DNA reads TGTGCCAGCAGTCCCCGGACTTTTCCCCTGCCAGATACGCAGTATTTT.

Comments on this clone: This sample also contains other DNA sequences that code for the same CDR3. The CDR3 region has the DNA TGTGCCAGCTCACCCGGGACTAGCGGGAGTTACGAGCAGTACTTC. Protein sequence: CASSPGTSGSYEQYF. The V call is TRBV18, the J call TRBJ2-7; the match to TRBD2 covers 14 bases. Germline V gene sequence: CDR1 KGHSH, CDR2 LQKENI. This CDR3 has 15 residues. V lost 3 bases, J lost 4 bases, and 2 bases stayed unmatched.

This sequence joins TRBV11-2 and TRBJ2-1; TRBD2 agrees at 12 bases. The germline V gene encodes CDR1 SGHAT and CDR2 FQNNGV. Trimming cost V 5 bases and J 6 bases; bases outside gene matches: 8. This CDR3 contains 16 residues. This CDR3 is CASSPWTSGTFNEQFF. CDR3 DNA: TGTGCCAGCAGCCCATGGACTAGCGGGACCTTCAATGAGCAGTTCTTC.

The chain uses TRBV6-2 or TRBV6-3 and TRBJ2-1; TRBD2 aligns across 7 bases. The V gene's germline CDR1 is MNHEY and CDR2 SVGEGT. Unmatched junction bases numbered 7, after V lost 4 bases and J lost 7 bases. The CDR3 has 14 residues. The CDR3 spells CASSLRLAVNEQFF. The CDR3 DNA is TGTGCCAGCAGTTTGAGGCTAGCGGTTAATGAGCAGTTCTTC.

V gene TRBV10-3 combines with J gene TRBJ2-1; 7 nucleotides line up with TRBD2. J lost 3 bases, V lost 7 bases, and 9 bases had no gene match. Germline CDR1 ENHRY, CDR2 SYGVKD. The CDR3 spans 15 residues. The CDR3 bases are TGTGCCATCACCCCGGGCGGGAGTCGCTACAATGAGCAGTTCTTC. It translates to CAITPGGSRYNEQFF.

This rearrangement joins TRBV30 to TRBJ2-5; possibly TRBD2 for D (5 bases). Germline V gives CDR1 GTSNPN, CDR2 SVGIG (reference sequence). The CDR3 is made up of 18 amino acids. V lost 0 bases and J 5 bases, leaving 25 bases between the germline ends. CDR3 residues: CAWSVLRELQTRRETQYF. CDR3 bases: TGTGCCTGGAGTGTACTGAGGGAGCTCCAAACCAGAAGGGAGACCCAGTACTTC.

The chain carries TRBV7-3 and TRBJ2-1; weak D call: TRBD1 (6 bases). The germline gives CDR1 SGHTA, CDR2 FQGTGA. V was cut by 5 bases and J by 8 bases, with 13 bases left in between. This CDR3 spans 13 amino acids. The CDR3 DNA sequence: TGTGCCAGCAGCCTAAGTGGGGGCGATGAGCAGTTCTTC. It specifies CASSLSGGDEQFF.

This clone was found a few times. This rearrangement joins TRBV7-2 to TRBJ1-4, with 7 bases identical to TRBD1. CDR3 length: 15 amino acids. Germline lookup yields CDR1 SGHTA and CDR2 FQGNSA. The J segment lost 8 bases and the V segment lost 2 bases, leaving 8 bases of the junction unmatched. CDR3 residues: CASSLLSTGREKLFF. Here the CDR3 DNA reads TGTGCCAGCAGCTTACTTTCGACAGGGAGGGAAAAACTGTTTTTT.

The CDR3 coding sequence is TGTGCCAGCAGCGTAGCCCTACTAGCTATCGGCACCGGGGAGCTGTTTTTT. Translation gives CASSVALLAIGTGELFF. The J gene is TRBJ2-2, the V gene TRBV9; D might be TRBD2 (6 bases). CDR1 is SGDLS and CDR2 is YYNGEE in the germline V gene. CDR3 length: 17 amino acids. The V end lost 0 bases, the J end lost 4 bases, and 16 bases lay between the germline ends.

The CDR3 nucleotides read TGTGCCAGCAGTATCCGACAGAATGAAAAACTGTTTTTT. It is translated as CASSIRQNEKLFF. This chain uses TRBV27 with TRBJ1-4, with a weak D call TRBD1 (5 bases). Germline V CDR1 and CDR2: MNHEY, SMNVEV (reference sequence). Trimming stripped 5 bases from V and 5 bases from J, with 9 bases between. CDR3 length: 13 amino acids.

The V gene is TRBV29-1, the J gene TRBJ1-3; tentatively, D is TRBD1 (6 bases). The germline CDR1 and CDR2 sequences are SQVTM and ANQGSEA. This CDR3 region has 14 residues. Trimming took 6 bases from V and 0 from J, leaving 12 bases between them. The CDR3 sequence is CSVGGQSSGNTIYF. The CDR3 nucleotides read TGCAGCGTCGGCGGACAGTCCTCTGGAAACACCATATATTTT.

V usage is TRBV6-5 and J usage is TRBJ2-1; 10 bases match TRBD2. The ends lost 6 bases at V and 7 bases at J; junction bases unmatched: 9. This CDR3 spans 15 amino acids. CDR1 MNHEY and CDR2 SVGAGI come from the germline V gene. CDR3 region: CASSLLAGVGNEQFF. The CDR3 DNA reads TGTGCCAGCAGCCTTCTAGCGGGAGTGGGGAATGAGCAGTTCTTC.

CDR3 sequence: CASSLGGLASQYF. In DNA form, the CDR3 reads TGTGCCAGCAGCTTAGGTGGACTAGCCTCTCAGTACTTC. This chain links TRBV13 with TRBJ2-7; 8 nucleotides line up with TRBD2. The CDR3 is made up of 13 amino acids. V lost 0 bases to trimming and J lost 10 bases; unmatched junction nucleotides: 5. Germline V gene lookup returns CDR1 PRHDT and CDR2 FYEKMQ (reference sequence).

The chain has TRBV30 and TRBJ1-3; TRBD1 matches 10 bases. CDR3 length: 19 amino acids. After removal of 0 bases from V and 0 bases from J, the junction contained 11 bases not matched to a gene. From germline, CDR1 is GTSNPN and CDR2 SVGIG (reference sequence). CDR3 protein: CAWSVTRTGGISSGNTIYF. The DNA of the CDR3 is TGTGCCTGGAGTGTAACGAGGACAGGGGGTATCAGCTCTGGAAACACCATATATTTT.

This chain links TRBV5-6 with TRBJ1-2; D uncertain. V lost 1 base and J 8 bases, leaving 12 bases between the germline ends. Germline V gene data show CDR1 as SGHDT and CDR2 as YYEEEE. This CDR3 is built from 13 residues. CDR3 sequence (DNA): TGTGCCAGCAGCTTGCTATGGCGGGGAGGCTACACCTTC. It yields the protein CASSLLWRGGYTF.

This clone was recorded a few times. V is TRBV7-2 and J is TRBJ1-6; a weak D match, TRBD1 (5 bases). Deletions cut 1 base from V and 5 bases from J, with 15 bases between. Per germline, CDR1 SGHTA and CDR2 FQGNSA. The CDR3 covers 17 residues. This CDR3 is CASSLVSGISDNSPLHF. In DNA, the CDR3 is TGTGCCAGCAGCTTAGTATCAGGGATCAGCGATAATTCACCCCTCCACTTT.

The CDR3 region is CASSSNAGTGVLGYTF. The CDR3 DNA sequence: TGCGCCAGCAGCTCCAACGCCGGGACAGGGGTCCTTGGCTACACCTTC. The rearrangement joins TRBV5-1 to TRBJ1-2, with TRBD1 identical over 10 bases. V dropped 3 bases and J dropped 7; count of bases not matched to a gene: 12. The CDR3 runs 16 residues. CDR1 and CDR2 (germline): SGHRS, YFSETQ.